These 24 T cell receptor beta chains were all obtained from the same sample, sequenced in a study of blood T cells in healthy people across ages. A second PCR of roughly 7 to 11 cycles used a sample-barcoded 5' primer and a J-beta primer mix. TCRdb re-derived calls from the 5' RACE reads in MiXCR, one entry per CDR3 protein. Here the sample spans 1.5 million to 2 million distinct CDR3 sequences, 49% being singletons. The sequencing input was blood. These receptors all come from a middle-aged woman in good health.

This clonotype showed up just a few times. This rearrangement joins TRBV20-1 to TRBJ2-1; TRBD1 might be the D (6 bases). CDR1 is DFQATT, CDR2 SNEGSKA, per germline (reference sequence). Between the trimmed V and J ends, which lost 3 bases and 8 bases, there was a span of 23 bases. There are 16 residues in the CDR3. As DNA, the CDR3 is TGCAGTGCTAGGGAGGCAGGGGACACTGGCGTGGATGAGCAGTTCTTC. Translated, it gives CSAREAGDTGVDEQFF.

Points on this clonotype: The junction does not match germline at one end; this may be a read error. The chain has TRBV19 and TRBJ1-5; unclear D gene. There are 18 residues in the CDR3. Germline values: CDR1 LNHDA, CDR2 SQIVND (reference sequence). CDR3 sequence (DNA): TGTGCCAGTAGTATTACCTCGGCAGGAGGAGGCCTCAATCAGCCCCAGCAGTTT. Protein product: CASSITSAGGGLNQPQQF.

This sequence joins TRBV28 and TRBJ1-2, with TRBD1 matching 10 bases. CDR1 MDHEN and CDR2 SYDVKM come from the germline V gene. Unmatched junction bases numbered 6, after V lost 1 base and J lost 7 bases. CDR3 length: 15 residues. The chain's CDR3 is CASSLSGQGVRGYTF. In DNA form, the CDR3 reads TGTGCCAGCAGTTTATCAGGACAGGGGGTGCGTGGCTACACCTTC.

The chain joins TRBV12-3 or TRBV12-4 to TRBJ2-7, with 7 bases fitting TRBD1. CDR3 size: 13 residues. V gave up 5 bases and J gave up 7 bases; unmatched junction bases: 8. CDR3 sequence reads: CASSVRQGGEQYF. The CDR3 nucleotides read TGTGCCAGCAGTGTTCGACAGGGCGGGGAGCAGTACTTC.

The CDR3 loop reads CASSSTNGNEKLFF. In nucleotides, the CDR3 is TGTGCCAGCAGTTCGACGAACGGAAATGAAAAACTGTTTTTT. This chain connects TRBV12-3 or TRBV12-4 to TRBJ1-4, with D unclear. Trimming took 4 bases from V and 5 from J, leaving 11 bases between them. The CDR3 contains 14 residues.

As for this clonotype: Germline and junction disagree at one end, which may indicate a read error. The chain links TRBV29-1 to TRBJ2-1, with D possibly matching TRBD1 (5 bases). Per the germline V gene, CDR1 is SQVTM and CDR2 is ANQGSEA. This CDR3 has 12 amino acids. The CDR3 region is CSVGQGSGEQFF. The CDR3 DNA sequence: TGCAGTGTTGGGCAGGGCTCCGGGGAGCAGTTCTTC.

This clonotype was seen a few times. This chain links TRBV4-3 with TRBJ1-6; D not resolved. The CDR3 is 13 amino acids. Germline V CDR1 and CDR2: LGHNA, YSLEER. V dropped 0 bases and J dropped 10 bases, with 7 bases sitting between them. The CDR3 sequence is CASSQDLGSPLHF. The DNA for the CDR3 is TGCGCCAGCAGCCAAGATTTAGGGTCACCCCTCCACTTT.

In its sample, this clonotype was seen a few times. The rearrangement joins TRBV6-5 to TRBJ2-3; maybe TRBD1 (5 bases). Looked up from germline, CDR1 is MNHEY and CDR2 is SVGAGI. The CDR3 is 15 amino acids. Trimming took 4 bases from V and 3 from J, leaving 14 bases between them. The CDR3 nucleotides are TGTGCCAGCAGTTCCGCAGGGTTTGGAACAGATACGCAGTATTTT. As protein: CASSSAGFGTDTQYF.

The V and J genes are TRBV6-5 and TRBJ2-7, with D maybe TRBD1 (6 bases). This CDR3 has 12 residues. Trimming removed 6 bases from V and 6 bases from J, with 12 bases in between. Germline lookup yields CDR1 MNHEY and CDR2 SVGAGI. CDR3 in DNA: TGTGCCAGCAGAGGGGGTTTTTTCGAGCAGTACTTC. It encodes CASRGGFFEQYF.

This chain connects TRBV4-1 to TRBJ1-2; 10 bases agree with TRBD1. The CDR3 extends over 16 amino acids. Germline CDR1 and CDR2: MGHRA and YSYEKL. With V trimmed by 3 bases and J by 1 base, 5 bases remained unmatched. The CDR3 here is CASSHPGTGDNYGYTF. The CDR3 DNA reads TGCGCCAGCAGCCACCCCGGGACAGGGGATAACTATGGCTACACCTTC.

This clonotype has just a few counts. The chain combines TRBV5-1 with TRBJ2-3; 7 positions match TRBD2. CDR3 length: 15 amino acids. The germline gives CDR1 SGHRS, CDR2 YFSETQ. J gave up 2 bases and V 3 bases, and 6 bases lay outside the gene matches. The CDR3 DNA reads as TGCGCCAGCAGCTCGATAGCGGGCCCCACAGATACGCAGTATTTT. Translation gives CASSSIAGPTDTQYF.

The V call is TRBV10-3, the J call TRBJ2-7; the D gene is possibly TRBD2 (5 bases). This CDR3 is built from 13 residues. Germline CDR1 reads ENHRY; CDR2 reads SYGVKD. The ends were cut back, 3 bases at V and 3 bases at J, with 9 bases in the middle. The CDR3 spells CAISEGEGYEQYF. The CDR3 DNA reads TGTGCCATCAGTGAAGGAGAGGGCTACGAGCAGTACTTC.

J is TRBJ2-4 and V is TRBV20-1; TRBD1 is a possible D gene (5 bases). Per the germline V gene, CDR1 is DFQATT and CDR2 is SNEGSKA (reference sequence). The CDR3 consists of 17 residues. V was trimmed by 0 bases and J by 4 bases, leaving 19 bases between them. Here the CDR3 reads CSARDDLGAQVKNIQYF. CDR3 in DNA: TGCAGTGCTAGAGATGACCTTGGGGCACAGGTGAAAAACATTCAGTACTTC.

For this clonotype: Lacking the conserved final phenylalanine or tryptophan, this CDR3 likely reflects a read error. V usage is TRBV7-2 and J usage is TRBJ2-7; tentatively, D is TRBD1 or TRBD2 (6 bases each). Germline CDR1 reads SGHTA; CDR2 reads FQGNSA. CDR3 length: 15 residues. The V gene lost 5 bases and the J gene lost 2 bases, with 16 bases spanning the gap. CDR3 loop: CASSPRGLGAYEQYS. DNA of the CDR3: TGTGCCAGCAGCCCCCGGGGGCTGGGCGCCTACGAGCAGTACTCC.

The chain combines TRBV12-3 or TRBV12-4 with TRBJ2-5; D is perhaps TRBD1 or TRBD2 (5 bases each). The J call may be wrong; the DNA end is better matched by TRBJ2-7. CDR3 length equals 14 residues. The CDR3 DNA is TGTGCCAGCAGTTTGGGGACCTCTTTCAACGAGCAGTACTTC. It translates to CASSLGTSFNEQYF.

The V and J genes are TRBV7-2 and TRBJ2-7; 10 bases map to TRBD1. Germline V gene sequence: CDR1 SGHTA, CDR2 FQGNSA. The CDR3 has 15 residues. The V and J ends lost 2 bases and 3 bases, in that order; junction bases with no gene match: 4. The DNA for the CDR3 is TGTGCCAGCAGCTTACCGGGACAGGGGATCTACGAGCAGTACTTC. Its translation: CASSLPGQGIYEQYF.

The chain couples TRBV28 to TRBJ2-7, with 9 bases fitting TRBD1. This CDR3 has 14 amino acids. The J segment lost 5 bases and the V segment lost 8 bases, leaving 10 bases of the junction unmatched. Per the germline V gene, CDR1 is MDHEN and CDR2 is SYDVKM. CDR3 residues: CASGPDRGSHEQYF. Written as DNA, the CDR3 is TGTGCCAGCGGACCGGACAGGGGTTCCCACGAGCAGTACTTC.

V is TRBV7-2 and J is TRBJ2-5, with 10 bases lining up with TRBD2. The CDR3 extends over 15 amino acids. The V gene's germline CDR1 is SGHTA and CDR2 FQGNSA. V lost 7 bases and J lost 5; bases outside the gene matches: 10. CDR3 DNA: TGTGCCAGCATAGAATGGGGGACTAGCGTCGAGACCCAGTACTTC. This codes for CASIEWGTSVETQYF.

The chain carries TRBV9 and TRBJ1-2, with TRBD1 matching 7 bases. V was pared by 3 bases and J by 4 bases, with 6 bases of the junction left unmatched. Per the germline V gene, CDR1 is SGDLS and CDR2 is YYNGEE. There are 14 residues in the CDR3. CDR3 coding DNA: TGTGCCAGCAGCGAGGAGGACAGGTTCTATGGCTACACCTTC. Its protein product is CASSEEDRFYGYTF.

This chain links TRBV20-1 with TRBJ1-2, with D perhaps TRBD1 (5 bases). V lost 3 bases, J lost 3 bases, and 14 bases lay in between. The germline V gene encodes CDR1 DFQATT and CDR2 SNEGSKA (reference sequence). The length of the CDR3 is 14 residues. The CDR3 DNA reads TGCAGTGCTAGTAGCGACAGCCGAGACTATGGCTACACCTTC. Translating gives CSASSDSRDYGYTF.

The chain combines TRBV28 with TRBJ2-1; TRBD1 agrees at 9 bases. The CDR3 extends over 13 amino acids. CDR1 and CDR2 (germline): MDHEN, SYDVKM. Germline trimming cut 8 bases from V and 15 bases from J; bases unmatched to any gene: 14. This chain's CDR3 is CASLRDRVKGPFF. CDR3 nucleotides: TGTGCCAGCCTCCGGGACAGGGTAAAGGGTCCGTTCTTC.

This clonotype has more than one count but fewer than ten. The chain is built from TRBV10-3 and TRBJ2-7, with 8 bases fitting TRBD1. Trimming took 3 bases from V and 4 from J; bases not matched to a gene: 8. The CDR3 totals 15 residues. Germline assignment: CDR1 ENHRY and CDR2 SYGVKD. For the CDR3, the DNA is TGTGCCATCAGTGACCAAACAGGGGGTCGATACGAGCAGTACTTC. Its translation is CAISDQTGGRYEQYF.

This clonotype was picked up a small number of times. The gene calls are TRBV9 and TRBJ2-3; 10 bases agree with TRBD1. V lost 4 bases and J lost 6; bases outside the gene matches: 8. Germline V CDR1 and CDR2: SGDLS, YYNGEE. The CDR3 consists of 15 residues. CDR3 in DNA: TGTGCCAGCAGCCTGGGACAGGGGCCCTACGATACGCAGTATTTT. Residues: CASSLGQGPYDTQYF.

This clonotype came up a few times. The V call is TRBV15, the J call TRBJ2-7, with a tentative D call TRBD2 (5 bases). Trimming stripped 3 bases from V and 1 base from J, with 13 bases between. The CDR3 loop spans 15 amino acids. The germline gives CDR1 LNHNV, CDR2 YYDKDF (reference sequence). The CDR3 DNA reads TGTGCCACCAGCAGCCCCTTACCGGGATCCTACGAGCAGTACTTC. Translating it yields CATSSPLPGSYEQYF.